A single sample is the source of the 32 T cell receptor beta chains below, sequenced in a study of vaccination and CD4 T cells after COVID-19. Once obtained from cultured CD4+ T cells, the DNA was sequenced using the Oncomine TCR Beta short-read assay. Using its own MiXCR run on the PCR reads, TCRdb lists one record per CDR3 protein. The sample contains over 9,000 distinct CDR3 sequences, about a quarter of which appear only once. Their target antigens are unknown. Documented treatment: approximately 9-day PBMC culture with coronavirus spike peptide pools or control peptides (ViraFEST assay). Sequences were derived from CD4+ T cells from blood, cultured in vitro, sampled after SARS-CoV-2 vaccination. These receptors originate from a human donor who had recovered from COVID-19.

The V call is TRBV11-2, the J call TRBJ1-4; TRBD1 aligns across 7 bases. The CDR3 sequence is 12 residues long. Germline loops: CDR1 SGHAT, CDR2 FQNNGV. Trimming removed 4 bases from V and 10 bases from J; junction bases left unmatched: 3. CDR3 in amino acids: CASSSQGGKLFF. CDR3 bases: TGTGCCAGCAGCTCTCAGGGGGGAAAACTGTTTTTT.

The chain carries TRBV7-9 and TRBJ2-2; 11 bases fit TRBD2. The V segment lost 5 bases and the J segment 6 bases; nucleotides outside the gene matches: 5. This CDR3 is built from 15 residues. The germline gives CDR1 SEHNR, CDR2 FQNEAQ (reference sequence). The CDR3 reads CASSPLSGRAGELFF. CDR3 DNA: TGTGCCAGCAGCCCGCTTAGCGGGAGGGCCGGGGAGCTGTTTTTT. Full variable domain (rest looked up from reference TRBV7-9 and TRBJ2-2): DTGVSQNPRHKITKRGQNVTFRCDPISEHNRLYWYRQTLGQGPEFLTYFQNEAQLEKSRLLSDRFSAERPKGSFSTLEIQRTEQGDSAMYLCASSPLSGRAGELFFGEGSRLTVL.

The CDR3 reads CASSPRQQGTDTQYF. The CDR3 nucleotides are TGTGCCAGCAGCCCGAGACAGCAAGGCACAGATACGCAGTATTTT. The genes are TRBV7-9 and TRBJ2-3; perhaps TRBD1 as D (5 bases). V lost 5 bases, J lost 1 base, and 13 bases lay in between. The length of the CDR3 is 15 residues. Germline V gene data show CDR1 as SEHNR and CDR2 as FQNEAQ (reference sequence).

The gene calls are TRBV7-2 and TRBJ2-1; D uncertain. Germline V gene data show CDR1 as SGHTA and CDR2 as FQGNSA. CDR3 size: 12 residues. The V gene lost 2 bases and the J gene lost 6 bases, with 5 bases spanning the gap. The CDR3 sequence is CASSLRSNEQFF. As DNA, the CDR3 is TGTGCCAGCAGCTTAAGGAGCAATGAGCAGTTCTTC. The entire variable domain, with the rest obtained from reference TRBV7-2 and TRBJ2-1, is as follows: GAGVSQSPSNKVTEKGKDVELRCDPISGHTALYWYRQSLGQGLEFLIYFQGNSAPDKSGLPSDRFSAERTGGSVSTLTIQRTQQEDSAVYLCASSLRSNEQFFGPGTRLTVL.

In its sample, this clonotype was seen a few times. The V and J genes are TRBV15 and TRBJ1-5; 7 bases line up with TRBD1. V dropped 0 bases and J dropped 0; count of bases not matched to a gene: 14. The CDR3 extends over 20 amino acids. CDR1 LNHNV and CDR2 YYDKDF come from the germline V gene (reference sequence). CDR3 in DNA: TGTGCCACCAGCAGAGAATATTGGGGCAGGGGGGAACCTAGCAATCAGCCCCAGCATTTT. As protein: CATSREYWGRGEPSNQPQHF. The complete variable domain, with remaining parts taken from reference TRBV15 and TRBJ1-5, reads DAMVIQNPRYQVTQFGKPVTLSCSQTLNHNVMYWYQQKSSQAPKLLFHYYDKDFNNEADTPDNFQSRRPNTSFCFLDIRSPGLGDTAMYLCATSREYWGRGEPSNQPQHFGDGTRLSIL.

The chain carries TRBV7-9 and TRBJ2-2; D uncertain. The CDR3 contains 13 residues. Looked up from germline, CDR1 is SEHNR and CDR2 is FQNEAQ (reference sequence). V gave up 5 bases and J gave up 4 bases, with 8 bases separating them. CDR3 sequence: CASSLTGTGELFF. DNA of the CDR3: TGTGCCAGCAGCCTCACGGGCACCGGGGAGCTGTTTTTT.

This chain uses TRBV20-1 with TRBJ1-3; D is uncertain. The germline CDR1 and CDR2 sequences are DFQATT and SNEGSKA (reference sequence). CDR3 length: 11 amino acids. V lost 5 bases and J lost 0, with 2 bases in between. The CDR3 sequence is CSAPSGNTIYF. CDR3 DNA sequence: TGCAGTGCTCCCTCTGGAAACACCATATATTTT.

The rearrangement links TRBV18 to TRBJ2-5, with D possibly matching TRBD2 (7 bases). The V and J ends lost 3 bases and 4 bases respectively, with 12 bases between them. The germline V gene has CDR1 KGHSH and CDR2 LQKENI. The CDR3 is made up of 14 amino acids. The CDR3 coding sequence is TGTGCCAGCTCACCTACACGGGGGGCAGAGACCCAGTACTTC. It translates to CASSPTRGAETQYF.

The chain uses TRBV4-3 and TRBJ2-1; D is undetermined. The CDR3 has 20 amino acids. Germline V gene lookup returns CDR1 LGHNA and CDR2 YSLEER. V lost 0 bases and J lost 8, with 29 bases in between. The chain's CDR3 is CASSQDVGTDSLFLGDEQFF. CDR3 DNA: TGCGCCAGCAGCCAAGATGTAGGAACAGACTCCCTTTTTCTTGGGGATGAGCAGTTCTTC.

This clonotype showed up just a few times. This sequence joins TRBV19 and TRBJ2-3; weak D call: TRBD2 (5 bases). CDR1 and CDR2 (germline): LNHDA, SQIVND (reference sequence). The V and J ends lost 5 bases and 4 bases respectively, with 10 bases between them. The CDR3 contains 13 residues. Written as DNA, the CDR3 is TGTGCCAGTAGTCACACGAGGGCAGATACGCAGTATTTT. As protein: CASSHTRADTQYF.

This clonotype was seen more than once but under ten times. The V call is TRBV7-2, the J call TRBJ2-1, with 8 nucleotides matching TRBD2. V was pared by 4 bases and J by 4 bases, with 6 bases of the junction left unmatched. CDR1 and CDR2 (germline): SGHTA, FQGNSA. The CDR3 contains 15 residues. The CDR3 DNA is TGTGCCAGCAGCTCTCTAGCGGGTAATTACAATGAGCAGTTCTTC. Amino acid sequence: CASSSLAGNYNEQFF.

This clonotype was seen a few times. The rearrangement joins TRBV6-1 to TRBJ2-7; 15 bases are shared with TRBD2. Trimming at V came to 8 bases and at J to 6 bases, leaving 14 bases not matched to a gene. The CDR3 is 17 residues long. Germline CDR1 is MNHNS and CDR2 is SASEGT. CDR3 sequence: CASYSPGLAGGRGEQYF. In DNA form, the CDR3 reads TGTGCCAGCTATTCACCGGGACTAGCGGGAGGCCGCGGCGAGCAGTACTTC.

The chain couples TRBV20-1 to TRBJ2-5; 11 bases map to TRBD2. The CDR3 extends over 15 amino acids. Trimming took 4 bases from V and 2 from J; bases not matched to a gene: 6. Germline CDR1 is DFQATT and CDR2 is SNEGSKA (reference sequence). In nucleotides, the CDR3 is TGCAGTGCTATGAAACGACTAGCGGGACAAGAGACCCAGTACTTC. Amino acid sequence: CSAMKRLAGQETQYF.

The chain has TRBV4-3 and TRBJ1-2; 10 positions match TRBD1. The CDR3 has 14 residues. In germline, CDR1 is LGHNA, CDR2 YSLEER. J gave up 6 bases and V 3 bases, and 4 bases lay outside the gene matches. CDR3 sequence (DNA): TGCGCCAGCAGCCAGGGGGACAGGGGAAATGGCTACACCTTC. Protein: CASSQGDRGNGYTF.

V usage is TRBV7-2 and J usage is TRBJ1-2; D perhaps matches TRBD1 (6 bases). The length of the CDR3 is 14 residues. Germline loops: CDR1 SGHTA, CDR2 FQGNSA. Trimming took 1 base from V and 8 from J, leaving 14 bases between them. The CDR3 coding sequence is TGTGCCAGCAGCTTAGGAGGGGGTTTCGAGGGCTACACCTTC. Translating it yields CASSLGGGFEGYTF.

CDR3: CASSPPGSSNQPQHF. Here the CDR3 DNA reads TGTGCCAGCTCACCACCTGGGAGTAGCAATCAGCCCCAGCATTTT. This chain links TRBV18 with TRBJ1-5; D remains ambiguous. Germline-derived CDR1 and CDR2 are KGHSH and LQKENI. This CDR3 comprises 15 residues. V shed 0 bases and J shed 0 bases, with 6 bases lying between them.

J is TRBJ1-5 and V is TRBV11-2; D is ambiguous. The germline gives CDR1 SGHAT, CDR2 FQNNGV. Trimming took off 2 bases at V and 1 base at J, with 3 bases between the two ends. The CDR3 length is 13 residues. CDR3 loop: CASSLLSNQPQHF. CDR3 nucleotides: TGTGCCAGCAGCTTATTGAGCAATCAGCCCCAGCATTTT.

This clonotype was counted only a few times. The V call is TRBV20-1, the J call TRBJ2-7; D assignment may be TRBD1 or TRBD2 (6 bases each). This CDR3 has 15 residues. V was trimmed by 3 bases and J by 2 bases, leaving 17 bases between them. The germline gives CDR1 DFQATT, CDR2 SNEGSKA (reference sequence). As DNA, the CDR3 is TGCAGTGCTAGGGCCGGGGGCATAACTACCTACGAGCAGTACTTC. Translated, it gives CSARAGGITTYEQYF.

CDR3 bases: TGTGCCACCAGCAGAGATGAGTTTGGACAGCCGAACACTGAAGCTTTCTTT. Residues: CATSRDEFGQPNTEAFF. The genes are TRBV15 and TRBJ1-1; maybe TRBD1 (6 bases). This CDR3 comprises 17 residues. Germline V gene sequence: CDR1 LNHNV, CDR2 YYDKDF (reference sequence). V lost 0 bases and J lost 1, with 15 bases in between.

In this sample, this clonotype is medium-sized. This chain uses TRBV7-2 with TRBJ1-6, with D possibly matching TRBD1 (6 bases). Germline-derived CDR1 and CDR2 are SGHTA and FQGNSA. This CDR3 comprises 15 residues. V shed 5 bases and J shed 11 bases, with 19 bases lying between them. The CDR3 nucleotides read TGTGCCAGCAGCCCCCGGGACACCTCCGTAACACCCCTCCACTTT. This encodes CASSPRDTSVTPLHF.

The gene calls are TRBV2 and TRBJ2-2; D not certain. In germline, CDR1 is SNHLY, CDR2 FYNNEI. The CDR3 is 14 amino acids. V was clipped by 8 bases and J by 1 base, with 11 bases between them. The CDR3 region has the DNA TGTGCCAGCCGCTTAGACTGGAACACCGGGGAGCTGTTTTTT. Residues: CASRLDWNTGELFF.

This clonotype was seen a few times. The chain joins TRBV28 to TRBJ1-5; D ambiguous. Germline assignment: CDR1 MDHEN and CDR2 SYDVKM. This CDR3 is built from 15 residues. V lost 10 bases to trimming and J lost 3 bases, with 19 bases between them. Here the CDR3 DNA reads TGTGCCACCAGCTCGGGAGGCGCCTACAATCAGCCCCAGCATTTT. This sequence encodes CATSSGGAYNQPQHF.

The rearrangement uses TRBV7-6 and TRBJ2-7; either TRBD1 or TRBD2 may fit D (5 bases each). The CDR3 is made up of 16 amino acids. Germline values: CDR1 SGHVS, CDR2 FNYEAQ. Trimming cost V 1 base and J 6 bases, with 19 bases left between them. The CDR3 DNA sequence: TGTGCCAGCAGCTTAGGCGTCGGGGCTTCACGGGTCGAGCAGTACTTC. Translating gives CASSLGVGASRVEQYF.

The chain employs TRBV6-1 and TRBJ1-5; TRBD1 aligns across 11 bases. The V gene end was trimmed by 5 bases and the J gene end by 7 bases; junction bases not matched to a gene: 7. Germline CDR1 MNHNS, CDR2 SASEGT. The CDR3 has 15 residues. The CDR3 nucleotides read TGTGCCAGCAGTACTACCGGGACAGGGGGGCAGCCCCAGCATTTT. Translated: CASSTTGTGGQPQHF.

The chain recombines TRBV12-3 or TRBV12-4 with TRBJ2-7; TRBD1 aligns across 7 bases. Losses at the gene ends were 7 bases for V and 2 bases for J; bases not matched to a gene: 5. The CDR3 spans 13 residues. CDR3 nucleotides: TGTGCCAGCAAACTGACAGGGCCCTACGAGCAGTACTTC. Amino acid sequence: CASKLTGPYEQYF.

The rearrangement links TRBV6-1 to TRBJ1-3; D ambiguous. Germline-derived CDR1 and CDR2 are MNHNS and SASEGT. Trimming removed 5 bases from V and 0 bases from J, with 14 bases in between. This CDR3 has 16 residues. CDR3 sequence reads: CASSRGTPVSGNTIYF. The CDR3 DNA reads TGTGCCAGCAGTAGAGGAACACCCGTCTCTGGAAACACCATATATTTT.

J is TRBJ2-3 and V is TRBV4-1, with 12 bases matching TRBD2. The CDR3 runs to 18 residues. J was trimmed by 2 bases and V by 1 base; bases with no gene match: 7. Germline-derived CDR1 and CDR2 are MGHRA and YSYEKL. DNA of the CDR3: TGCGCCAGCAGCCAAGTCCGACTAGCGGGAGTTAACACAGATACGCAGTATTTT. As protein: CASSQVRLAGVNTDTQYF.

V and J are TRBV5-6 and TRBJ1-5, with D tentatively TRBD1 (6 bases). This CDR3 has 17 residues. Trimming shortened V by 0 bases and J by 3 bases, and 16 bases separated the two germline ends. Germline-derived CDR1 and CDR2 are SGHDT and YYEEEE. The CDR3 reads CASSLVAGGPDNQPQHF. DNA of the CDR3: TGTGCCAGCAGCTTGGTTGCCGGGGGCCCTGACAATCAGCCCCAGCATTTT.

The chain links TRBV29-1 to TRBJ1-3; 7 bases are a match to TRBD1. Germline V CDR1 and CDR2: SQVTM, ANQGSEA. The CDR3 has 14 residues. The V segment lost 3 bases and the J segment 1 base; nucleotides outside the gene matches: 3. The CDR3 loop is CSVDVTGSGNTIYF. The CDR3 coding sequence is TGCAGCGTTGATGTGACAGGGTCTGGAAACACCATATATTTT.

This clonotype was picked up a small number of times. J is TRBJ1-1 and V is TRBV10-2; D perhaps matches TRBD1 (6 bases). CDR3 length: 15 amino acids. The germline gives CDR1 WSHSY, CDR2 SAAADI. V shed 0 bases and J shed 4 bases, with 12 bases lying between them. Here the CDR3 DNA reads TGCGCCAGCAGTGAGTCCGGGGGGCGCAGCACTGAAGCTTTCTTT. Translation gives CASSESGGRSTEAFF.

This clonotype is judged large. This rearrangement joins TRBV29-1 to TRBJ2-3; D is uncertain. Per germline, CDR1 SQVTM and CDR2 ANQGSEA. The CDR3 runs to 11 residues. The V end was cut by 8 bases, the J end by 1 base, with 7 bases between. The CDR3 DNA is TGCAGCTTCAGAGGCACAGATACGCAGTATTTT. It specifies CSFRGTDTQYF.

V and J are TRBV25-1 and TRBJ2-3; tentative D call: TRBD2 (7 bases). V was clipped by 7 bases and J by 0 bases, with 17 bases between them. This CDR3 has 16 residues. Germline V gene lookup returns CDR1 MGHDK and CDR2 SYGVNS. The CDR3 protein is CASIGGARASTDTQYF. CDR3 coding DNA: TGTGCCAGCATTGGGGGGGCCAGGGCAAGCACAGATACGCAGTATTTT. Using reference TRBV25-1 and TRBJ2-3 for the parts outside the CDR3, the full variable domain is EADIYQTPRYLVIGTGKKITLECSQTMGHDKMYWYQQDPGMELHLIHYSYGVNSTEKGDLSSESTVSRIRTEHFPLTLESARPSHTSQYLCASIGGARASTDTQYFGPGTRLTVL.